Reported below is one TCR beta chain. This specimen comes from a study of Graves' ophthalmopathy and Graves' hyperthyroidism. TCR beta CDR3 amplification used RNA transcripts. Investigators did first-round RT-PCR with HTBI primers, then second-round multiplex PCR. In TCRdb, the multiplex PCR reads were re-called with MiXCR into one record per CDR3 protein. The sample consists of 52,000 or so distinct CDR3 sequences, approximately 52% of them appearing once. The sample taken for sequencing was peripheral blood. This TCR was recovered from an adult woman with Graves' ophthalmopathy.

CDR3 coding DNA: TGTGCCAGCAGCCAAGAACCGGGGGGCGAACAGACCCAGTACTTC. Its translation: CASSQEPGGEQTQYF. The V and J genes are TRBV14 and TRBJ2-5; weak D call: TRBD2 (7 bases). V was trimmed by 0 bases and J by 6 bases, leaving 14 bases between them. This CDR3 spans 15 amino acids. Germline loops: CDR1 SGHDN, CDR2 FVKESK.